Listed below are T cell receptor beta chains from one sample, sequenced in a study of regulatory T cells in long-lasting Graves disease. TCRdb analysed the multiplex PCR reads with MiXCR anew, one entry per CDR3 protein. Of about 430,000 distinct CDR3 sequences in the sample, roughly a fifth were seen once. The sample in question was peripheral blood mononuclear cells (PBMCs), obtained when the disease was refractory, from a patient treated with antithyroid drugs. Receptors originate from a female donor with Graves disease. Both conserved end residues are part of each CDR3. A D gene is named only where the DNA matches it firmly. Clone size is given for some rows only: seen once, a few or many times, or a class if the clone is expanded.

>TRBJ2-2|-|TRBV29-1|few
CSSLAAGELFF
TGCAGCAGCTTAGCGGCCGGGGAGCTGTTTTTT
>TRBJ1-5|-|TRBV7-9|-
CASSLALMGPSNQPQHF
TGTGCCAGCAGCTTAGCCCTGATGGGACCTAGCAATCAGCCCCAGCATTTT
>TRBJ1-1|-|TRBV27|many
CASRWTGTGEAFF
TGTGCCAGCAGGTGGACGGGGACCGGTGAAGCTTTCTTT
>TRBJ1-2|-|TRBV29-1|many
CSADLYAFGYTF
TGCAGCGCCGACCTCTACGCCTTTGGCTACACCTTC
>TRBJ2-3|TRBD2|TRBV28|-
CASSSPSRGRASVTQYF
TGTGCCAGCAGTTCCCCGTCGCGCGGGAGGGCCTCGGTTACGCAGTATTTT
>TRBJ2-7|TRBD2|TRBV28|many
CASSFRDYTTYEQYF
TGTGCCAGCAGTTTTAGGGACTACACGACCTACGAGCAGTACTTC
>TRBJ1-3|-|TRBV28|many
CASSFGREIGNTIYF
TGTGCCAGCAGTTTTGGCAGGGAAATTGGAAACACCATATATTTT
>TRBJ1-6|-|TRBV12-3/TRBV12-4|-
CASSPDLGGSPLHF
TGTGCCAGCAGTCCAGACCTAGGGGGTTCACCCCTCCACTTT
>TRBJ2-5|-|TRBV29-1|many
CSVVPGVEAQYF
TGCAGCGTTGTCCCAGGCGTCGAGGCCCAGTACTTC
>TRBJ2-1|TRBD2|TRBV10-3|-
CAISKRLALYNEQFF
TGTGCCATCAGTAAGAGACTAGCGCTATACAATGAGCAGTTCTTC
>TRBJ1-1|-|TRBV15|many
CATSNEGVLNTEAFF
TGTGCCACCAGCAATGAGGGGGTGCTAAACACTGAAGCTTTCTTT
>TRBJ1-5|-|TRBV28|many
CASRRGYQPQHF
TGTGCCAGCAGAAGGGGGTACCAGCCCCAGCATTTT
>TRBJ2-7|-|TRBV6-2/TRBV6-3|few
CASSFEDRLRIYEQYF
TGTGCCAGCAGTTTCGAAGACCGCCTGCGCATCTACGAGCAGTACTTC
>TRBJ1-1|-|TRBV5-1|few
CASGPGWTEAFF
TGTGCCAGCGGGCCAGGGTGGACTGAAGCTTTCTTT
>TRBJ1-5|-|TRBV7-2|few
CASSLGMRGHSNQPQHF
TGTGCCAGCAGCTTGGGTATGCGGGGTCATAGCAATCAGCCCCAGCATTTT
>TRBJ2-7|TRBD1|TRBV28|many
CASTNPPGQGTGDEQYF
TGTGCCAGCACCAACCCTCCGGGACAGGGTACAGGGGACGAGCAGTACTTC